The 12 T cell receptor beta chains reported below all come from one sample, sequenced in a study of shared clonotypes between healthy human individuals. The protocol was immunoSEQ multiplex PCR, while the TCRdb copy is restricted to in-frame clones and leaves out a portion. The table shows about 2,500,000 clones, with around 94% occurring only once. Sequencing used naive CD4+ T cells sorted from blood. Subset reported: CD45RA+ positively selected. These receptors were taken from a young man in good health.

About this clone itself: The identical CDR3 is also encoded by other nucleotide sequences in the sample. The chain has TRBV18 and TRBJ1-2, with 7 bases aligning to TRBD1. Per germline, CDR1 KGHSH and CDR2 LQKENI. The CDR3 loop spans 14 amino acids. J was trimmed by 3 bases and V by 2 bases; bases with no gene match: 3. The CDR3 DNA sequence: TGTGCCAGCTCACCAGGGACAGACCACTATGGCTACACCTTC. Amino acids: CASSPGTDHYGYTF.

The chain links TRBV5-1 to TRBJ2-2; TRBD1 aligns across 8 bases. The germline gives CDR1 SGHRS, CDR2 YFSETQ. The CDR3 loop spans 14 amino acids. The ends lost 2 bases at V and 8 bases at J; junction bases unmatched: 5. CDR3 in DNA: TGCGCCAGCAGCTTTCCCCGACAGGGGGGGGAGCTGTTTTTT. It yields the protein CASSFPRQGGELFF. Full variable domain (missing parts from reference TRBV5-1 and TRBJ2-2): KAGVTQTPRYLIKTRGQQVTLSCSPISGHRSVSWYQQTPGQGLQFLFEYFSETQRNKGNFPGRFSGRQFSNSRSEMNVSTLELGDSALYLCASSFPRQGGELFFGEGSRLTVL.

Concerning this clone: The sample holds other DNA sequences that translate to the same CDR3. The V call is TRBV4-3, the J call TRBJ1-5; D perhaps matches TRBD1 (5 bases). This CDR3 comprises 14 residues. The germline V and J ends were trimmed by 1 base and 6 bases, with 10 bases remaining between them. Looked up from germline, CDR1 is LGHNA and CDR2 is YSLEER. CDR3 sequence reads: CASSQGQGIQPQHF. The CDR3 DNA reads as TGCGCCAGCAGCCAAGGGCAGGGTATTCAGCCCCAGCATTTT.

The chain has TRBV18 and TRBJ2-7; the D gene is possibly TRBD1 (6 bases). V was clipped by 0 bases and J by 2 bases, with 14 bases between them. CDR3 length equals 16 residues. Germline loops: CDR1 KGHSH, CDR2 LQKENI. DNA for the CDR3: TGTGCCAGCTCACCACCCGGGACAAAAAGGACCTACGAGCAGTACTTC. Its protein product is CASSPPGTKRTYEQYF.

Written as DNA, the CDR3 is TGTGCCAGCAGCGTCGGGACAGGGGTTTTTCGACAGCCCCAGCATTTT. Residues: CASSVGTGVFRQPQHF. The rearrangement links TRBV28 to TRBJ1-5; TRBD1 agrees at 10 bases. CDR1 and CDR2 from the germline V gene are MDHEN and SYDVKM. V shed 6 bases and J 7 bases; nucleotides not matched to a gene: 12. The CDR3 is made up of 16 amino acids.

The V gene is TRBV4-1, the J gene TRBJ2-5, with D unresolved. Germline lookup yields CDR1 MGHRA and CDR2 YSYEKL. Trimming pared 4 bases from V and 5 bases from J, leaving 11 bases between. This CDR3 has 13 residues. The CDR3 spells CASSRSLKETQYF. The DNA of the CDR3 is TGCGCCAGCAGCCGATCTTTGAAGGAGACCCAGTACTTC.

The rearrangement links TRBV11-2 to TRBJ2-2, with D unresolved. Between the trimmed V and J ends, which lost 7 bases and 6 bases, there was a span of 9 bases. This CDR3 has 12 amino acids. The germline V gene encodes CDR1 SGHAT and CDR2 FQNNGV. DNA for the CDR3: TGTGCCAGCACCACCCAGGCCGGGGAGCTGTTTTTT. This translates into CASTTQAGELFF.

The CDR3 nucleotides are TGTGCCAGCAGGGGCACAGATACGCAGTATTTT. It specifies CASRGTDTQYF. The chain combines TRBV27 with TRBJ2-3; D not resolved. This CDR3 spans 11 amino acids. The germline gives CDR1 MNHEY, CDR2 SMNVEV (reference sequence). Trimming stripped 6 bases from V and 1 base from J, with 2 bases between.

The gene calls are TRBV4-3 and TRBJ1-5; unclear D gene. The V end lost 0 bases, the J end lost 5 bases, and 8 bases lay between the germline ends. The CDR3 loop spans 14 amino acids. Germline CDR1 and CDR2: LGHNA and YSLEER. This chain's CDR3 is CASSQEIEDQPQHF. The DNA for the CDR3 is TGCGCCAGCAGCCAAGAGATCGAGGATCAGCCCCAGCATTTT.

The sample holds one count of this clone. This sequence joins TRBV2 and TRBJ2-5; 10 nucleotides line up with TRBD2. The CDR3 is made up of 18 amino acids. With 1 base clipped from V and 2 bases from J, the junction kept 10 bases outside the gene matches. Germline V gives CDR1 SNHLY, CDR2 FYNNEI. The CDR3 coding sequence is TGTGCCAGCAGTGAAGATCTGGTACTAGCGGGGTGGCAAGAGACCCAGTACTTC. Translating gives CASSEDLVLAGWQETQYF.

J is TRBJ1-5 and V is TRBV6-5; tentatively, D is TRBD1 (6 bases). V lost 5 bases and J 0 bases, leaving 8 bases between the germline ends. Germline loops: CDR1 MNHEY, CDR2 SVGAGI. The CDR3 length is 14 residues. In DNA, the CDR3 is TGTGCCAGCAGTCCAGGGGATAGCAATCAGCCCCAGCATTTT. It yields the protein CASSPGDSNQPQHF.

The J gene is TRBJ1-5, the V gene TRBV2, with D possibly being TRBD1 (5 bases). CDR1 is SNHLY, CDR2 FYNNEI, per germline. The CDR3 extends over 16 amino acids. V was trimmed by 4 bases and J by 2 bases, leaving 15 bases between them. DNA for the CDR3: TGTGCCAGCAGTGGGGTTCTTAGGGGCGGCAATCAGCCCCAGCATTTT. Amino acids: CASSGVLRGGNQPQHF.